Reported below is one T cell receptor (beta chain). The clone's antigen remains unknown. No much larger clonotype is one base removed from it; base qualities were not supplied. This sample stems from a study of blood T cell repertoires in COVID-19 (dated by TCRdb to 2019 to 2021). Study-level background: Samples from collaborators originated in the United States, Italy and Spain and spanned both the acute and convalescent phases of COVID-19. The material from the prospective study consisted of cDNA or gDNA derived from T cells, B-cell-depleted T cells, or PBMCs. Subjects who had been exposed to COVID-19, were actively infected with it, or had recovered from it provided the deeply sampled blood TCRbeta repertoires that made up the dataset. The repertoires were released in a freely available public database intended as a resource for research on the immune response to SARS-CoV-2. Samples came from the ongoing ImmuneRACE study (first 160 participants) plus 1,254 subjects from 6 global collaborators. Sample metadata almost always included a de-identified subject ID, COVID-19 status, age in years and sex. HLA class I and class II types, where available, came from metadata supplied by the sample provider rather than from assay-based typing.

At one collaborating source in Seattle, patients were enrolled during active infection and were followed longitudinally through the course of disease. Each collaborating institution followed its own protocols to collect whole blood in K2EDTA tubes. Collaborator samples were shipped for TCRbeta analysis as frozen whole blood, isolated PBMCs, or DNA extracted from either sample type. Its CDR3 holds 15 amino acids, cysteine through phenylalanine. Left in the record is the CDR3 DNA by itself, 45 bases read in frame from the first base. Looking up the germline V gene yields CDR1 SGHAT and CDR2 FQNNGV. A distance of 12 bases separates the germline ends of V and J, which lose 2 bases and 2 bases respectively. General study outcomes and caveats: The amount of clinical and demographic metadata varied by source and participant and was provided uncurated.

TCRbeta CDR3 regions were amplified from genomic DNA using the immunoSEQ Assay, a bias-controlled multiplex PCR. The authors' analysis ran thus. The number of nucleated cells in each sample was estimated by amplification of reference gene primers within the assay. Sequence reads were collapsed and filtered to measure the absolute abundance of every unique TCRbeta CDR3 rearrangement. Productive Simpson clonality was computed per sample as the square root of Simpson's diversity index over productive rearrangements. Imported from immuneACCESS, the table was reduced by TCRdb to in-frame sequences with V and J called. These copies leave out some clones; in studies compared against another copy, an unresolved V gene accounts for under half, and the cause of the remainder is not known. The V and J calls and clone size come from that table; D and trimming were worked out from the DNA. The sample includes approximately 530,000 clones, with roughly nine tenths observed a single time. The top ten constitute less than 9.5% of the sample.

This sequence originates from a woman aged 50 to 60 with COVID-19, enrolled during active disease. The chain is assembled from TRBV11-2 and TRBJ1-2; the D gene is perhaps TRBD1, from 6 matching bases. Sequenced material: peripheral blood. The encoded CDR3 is CASSLSYGQNYGYTF. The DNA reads TGTGCCAGCAGCTTAAGTTATGGACAGAACTATGGCTACACCTTC.